This TCR beta chain was recorded in a study of cytomegalovirus exposure and HLA in healthy donors. Use of 60 Vbeta and 13 Jbeta primers characterized the PCR. Using immunoSEQ multiplex PCR, the repertoire was profiled, and TCRdb retains in-frame clones only, with some absent. This table holds 150,000 or so clones, approximately 80% found once. To note about this clone: Antigen: not known.

Study-level points and caveats: In the analysis, some V segments, TRBV6-2 and TRBV6-3 included, were excluded as indistinguishable.

Per germline, CDR1 SQVTM and CDR2 ANQGSEA. V was cut by 5 bases and J by 6 bases, with 17 bases left in between. CDR3 length: 14 amino acids. J is TRBJ2-1 and V is TRBV29-1, with a possible D match to TRBD2 (6 bases). The material sequenced was PBMCs. This receptor was identified in a woman under 40 in good health and CMV-seronegative. CDR3 protein: CSVLQEGLSNEQFF. The CDR3 coding sequence is TGCAGCGTTCTGCAGGAGGGCCTTTCCAATGAGCAGTTCTTC.